These 14 T cell receptor beta chains were sequenced from one sample in a study of blood T cell repertoires in COVID-19. Sequencing used immunoSEQ multiplex PCR; TCRdb keeps in-frame clones, though not all of them. In the table there are over 250,000 clones, roughly nine tenths of which are singletons. The sample taken for sequencing was PBMCs or T cells enriched from blood (not recorded which). Receptor source: a man aged 55 to 70 who had recovered from COVID-19.

The genes are TRBV5-1 and TRBJ1-1; D might be TRBD1 (6 bases). Trimming left V 4 bases short and J 0 bases short, with 19 bases between. The germline V gene has CDR1 SGHRS and CDR2 YFSETQ. CDR3 length equals 17 residues. CDR3 protein: CASSPPRVGAMNTEAFF. The CDR3 DNA follows: TGCGCCAGCAGCCCCCCCCGGGTGGGGGCTATGAACACTGAAGCTTTCTTT. Full variable domain (missing parts from reference TRBV5-1 and TRBJ1-1): KAGVTQTPRYLIKTRGQQVTLSCSPISGHRSVSWYQQTPGQGLQFLFEYFSETQRNKGNFPGRFSGRQFSNSRSEMNVSTLELGDSALYLCASSPPRVGAMNTEAFFGQGTRLTVV.

V gene TRBV19 combines with J gene TRBJ2-7; D might be TRBD2 (6 bases). Between the trimmed V and J ends, which lost 3 bases and 7 bases, there was a span of 16 bases. The CDR3 loop spans 14 amino acids. Germline CDR1 reads LNHDA; CDR2 reads SQIVND (reference sequence). CDR3 DNA: TGTGCCAGTAGTATGCTTGGTGGGGGGAAGGAGCAGTACTTC. This translates into CASSMLGGGKEQYF.

J is TRBJ1-3 and V is TRBV30, with D possibly TRBD1 on 5 matching bases. The CDR3 extends over 12 amino acids. The V end was cut by 3 bases, the J end by 6 bases, with 9 bases between. In germline, CDR1 is GTSNPN, CDR2 SVGIG (reference sequence). In DNA form, the CDR3 reads TGTGCCTGGAGCGCCAGGGTAAACACCATATATTTT. This sequence encodes CAWSARVNTIYF.

The chain employs TRBV2 and TRBJ1-1; TRBD1 agrees at 9 bases. The CDR3 extends over 11 amino acids. The germline V gene has CDR1 SNHLY and CDR2 FYNNEI. V lost 6 bases and J lost 12; bases outside the gene matches: 5. DNA of the CDR3: TGTGCCAGCAGGGGACAGGGAAGAACTTTCTTT. It translates to CASRGQGRTFF.

This chain joins TRBV5-1 and TRBJ1-1; D gene uncertain. V was clipped by 0 bases and J by 0 bases, with 6 bases between them. The CDR3 consists of 14 residues. CDR1 is SGHRS and CDR2 is YFSETQ in the germline V gene. DNA for the CDR3: TGCGCCAGCAGCTTGGGCAGGCTGAACACTGAAGCTTTCTTT. Protein: CASSLGRLNTEAFF.

The genes are TRBV5-1 and TRBJ1-5, with D unresolved. The ends were cut back, 7 bases at V and 0 bases at J, with 17 bases in the middle. Germline-derived CDR1 and CDR2 are SGHRS and YFSETQ. The CDR3 sequence is 16 residues long. CDR3 sequence reads: CASAPGSGDSNQPQHF. The CDR3 bases are TGCGCCAGCGCCCCGGGGTCCGGCGATAGCAATCAGCCCCAGCATTTT.

The chain uses TRBV9 and TRBJ1-6, with D unclear. V was trimmed by 0 bases and J by 7 bases, leaving 8 bases between them. Germline V gives CDR1 SGDLS, CDR2 YYNGEE. The CDR3 runs 14 residues. The CDR3 loop reads CASSVEGGNSPLHF. In nucleotides, the CDR3 is TGTGCCAGCAGCGTAGAGGGAGGGAATTCACCCCTCCACTTT. The whole variable domain, filled in from reference TRBV9 and TRBJ1-6, reads DSGVTQTPKHLITATGQRVTLRCSPRSGDLSVYWYQQSLDQGLQFLIQYYNGEERAKGNILERFSAQQFPDLHSELNLSSLELGDSALYFCASSVEGGNSPLHFGNGTRLTVT.

V usage is TRBV18 and J usage is TRBJ1-1, with TRBD1 as a possible D gene (5 bases). V lost 4 bases, J lost 3 bases, and 18 bases lay in between. Germline V gene sequence: CDR1 KGHSH, CDR2 LQKENI. CDR3 length: 16 amino acids. The CDR3 loop reads CASSHLGHKGHTEAFF. CDR3 in DNA: TGTGCCAGCTCACACCTGGGCCACAAGGGGCACACTGAAGCTTTCTTT.

The chain carries TRBV5-1 and TRBJ2-5, with 12 nucleotides matching TRBD1. V lost 4 bases, J lost 1 base, and 5 bases stayed unmatched. Germline CDR1 reads SGHRS; CDR2 reads YFSETQ. The CDR3 consists of 16 residues. This chain's CDR3 is CASSPGQGAFQETQYF. The CDR3 region has the DNA TGCGCCAGCAGCCCGGGACAGGGGGCTTTCCAAGAGACCCAGTACTTC.

The chain employs TRBV25-1 and TRBJ2-2; TRBD1 aligns across 9 bases. After removal of 7 bases from V and 6 bases from J, the junction contained 3 bases not matched to a gene. Germline assignment: CDR1 MGHDK and CDR2 SYGVNS. The CDR3 loop spans 13 amino acids. The CDR3 here is CASTDRGSGELFF. The CDR3 DNA sequence: TGTGCCAGCACGGACAGGGGATCCGGGGAGCTGTTTTTT. Full variable domain (missing parts from reference TRBV25-1 and TRBJ2-2): EADIYQTPRYLVIGTGKKITLECSQTMGHDKMYWYQQDPGMELHLIHYSYGVNSTEKGDLSSESTVSRIRTEHFPLTLESARPSHTSQYLCASTDRGSGELFFGEGSRLTVL.

This rearrangement joins TRBV7-9 to TRBJ1-4, with D possibly matching TRBD1 (6 bases). The CDR3 runs to 11 residues. Germline V lookup: CDR1 SEHNR, CDR2 FQNEAQ (reference sequence). Trimming pared 5 bases from V and 13 bases from J, leaving 11 bases between. Here the CDR3 DNA reads TGTGCCAGCAGCACGACAGGAGGACTGTTTTTT. Residues: CASSTTGGLFF.

In regard to this clone: The junction differs from germline at one of its ends, possibly a read error. The rearrangement joins TRBV7-7 to TRBJ2-1; 9 bases are shared with TRBD2. Germline V gene data show CDR1 as SSHAT and CDR2 as FNYEAQ (reference sequence). The CDR3 spans 15 residues. The CDR3 DNA follows: TGTGCTAGCAGCCCATCTCGCGGGAGGGCGGGTGAGCAGTTCTTC. This gives the protein CASSPSRGRAGEQFF.

The chain recombines TRBV7-6 with TRBJ2-2; 7 bases align to TRBD1. V shed 5 bases, J shed 4 bases, and the junction held 13 bases outside the gene matches. The CDR3 is made up of 17 amino acids. Germline V gene sequence: CDR1 SGHVS, CDR2 FNYEAQ. CDR3 sequence reads: CASSPPTGTDITGELFF. In nucleotides, the CDR3 is TGTGCCAGCAGCCCCCCCACCGGGACAGATATCACCGGGGAGCTGTTTTTT.

The chain recombines TRBV6-5 with TRBJ1-1; possibly TRBD1 for D (5 bases). The CDR3 contains 14 residues. Looked up from germline, CDR1 is MNHEY and CDR2 is SVGAGI. Deletions cut 6 bases from V and 0 bases from J, with 11 bases between. DNA of the CDR3: TGTGCCAGCAGGGGGGGTTGGATGAACACTGAAGCTTTCTTT. This translates into CASRGGWMNTEAFF.